This T cell receptor (beta chain) was observed in a study of blood T cell repertoires in COVID-19. The method was immunoSEQ multiplex PCR; TCRdb's version includes in-frame clones alone and lacks a portion of them. The repertoire includes roughly 190,000 clones, about 85% of them detected once, and 20% to 25% sits in the top ten. V was pared by 5 bases and J by 3 bases, with 16 bases between. Per germline, CDR1 LNHDA and CDR2 SQIVND (reference sequence). The CDR3 is 15 residues long. The specimen sequenced was PBMCs or T cells enriched from blood (not recorded which). The TCR sequence derives from a woman in her forties in a cohort exposed to, infected with or recovered from COVID-19 (not recorded which). The chain is built from TRBV19 and TRBJ1-2; tentatively, D is TRBD1 (5 bases). The CDR3 DNA sequence: TGTGCCAGTAGTTCCCGTGGAGGGGCGGACTATGGCTACACCTTC. Translating it yields CASSSRGGADYGYTF.